Detailed here is one T cell receptor beta chain. This clonotype turned up a few times. What this receptor recognizes is not known. There are no base qualities to consult, and no much larger clone falls within one base. Synthesis of TCR cDNA relied on 5'RACE template switching, a step that introduced a universal primer site along with unique molecular identifiers. Priming of cDNA synthesis was performed from both the TCR alpha and TCR beta constant segments. Library amplification involved two PCR steps, and the second step added sample barcodes and sequencing adapters. Sequencing of libraries was performed on Illumina HiSeq 2500 (2x100 bp) or NovaSeq (2x150 bp). On the study's bioinformatics: Demultiplexing of reads and collapsing into UMI consensus sequences were performed with MIGEC, and V(D)J alignment was carried out with MiXCR. Vaccine-responding clonotypes were identified with edgeR using replicate PBMC samples, with FDR below 0.01 and a log2 fold change above 5 up to day 15 being required. Each bulk clonotype was labeled CD4 or CD8 based on which sequenced repertoire, CD4 or CD8, contained the clonotype at higher abundance. TCRdb took the public reads, trimmed them with fastp at Q25, ran MiXCR for clone calling and kept in-frame beta chains. Every entry covers one CDR3 protein and lists the most common genes and DNA from its rows. In this record, the V and J calls reflect TCRdb's handling and not the investigators' own analysis. The sample profile shows about 340,000 distinct CDR3 sequences; 8% to 10% of them were found once. Under 20% of the sample is held by the ten biggest clonotypes.

Reading from cysteine to phenylalanine, the CDR3 counts 14 amino acids. Only the CDR3 region is kept as DNA, spanning 42 bases read in frame from base 1. CDR1 is given as LGHDT and CDR2 as YNNKEL, both from the germline V gene (reference sequence). V lost 4 bases and J lost 1 base; the stretch between them is 10 bases long. This record comes from a study of T cells after yellow fever vaccination (dated by TCRdb to the late 2010s). Concerning the study at large: The SMART-Seq v4 Ultra Low Input RNA kit was used to prepare libraries from fractions with low cell numbers. To follow T-cell clones before and after both primary and booster YFV17D yellow fever vaccination, bulk TCR alpha and beta repertoires underwent longitudinal sequencing. Two healthy male donors made up the cohort, one aged 18 to 30 years and the other aged 30 to 39 years. Blood samples were taken at several timepoints before and after primary and secondary immunization, and bulk PBMC replicates and cell subsets were isolated. Summary of the overall study and its limitations: Computational filtering was required because FACS-sorted repertoires could contain abundant contaminating clonotypes from the bulk population. The secondary T-cell response was weaker than the primary response but faster, peaking on day 5 instead of day 15. Because the study included only a couple of donors, the extent to which the findings can be generalized is limited. After the booster, most of the clones that had expanded following primary vaccination were detected again (roughly 96% of CD4 and around 90% of CD8), which suggests that memory was broadly maintained. A small share of clonotypes occurred in both CD4 and CD8 compartments, likely arising from convergent recombination.

In the paper's terms, the treatment or condition label means: live attenuated yellow fever vaccine strain. At each blood-draw timepoint, two biological replicates of bulk PBMCs were obtained. PBMCs were isolated from peripheral blood using a standard Ficoll-Paque protocol. TriZol was used to extract RNA from bulk PBMCs, CD4 and CD8 fractions, and dextramer-positive and dextramer-negative fractions. Here the chain combines TRBV3-1 and TRBJ2-5; TRBD1 is a possible D gene, resting on 5 matching bases. The receptor was isolated from a man aged 18 to 29 who received the YFV17D yellow fever vaccine. This specimen consisted of PBMCs, obtained on the day of the first yellow fever vaccination. The DNA reads as follows: TGTGCCAGCAGCCTTGGACATCTCCAAGAGACCCAGTACTTC. The resulting protein is CASSLGHLQETQYF.